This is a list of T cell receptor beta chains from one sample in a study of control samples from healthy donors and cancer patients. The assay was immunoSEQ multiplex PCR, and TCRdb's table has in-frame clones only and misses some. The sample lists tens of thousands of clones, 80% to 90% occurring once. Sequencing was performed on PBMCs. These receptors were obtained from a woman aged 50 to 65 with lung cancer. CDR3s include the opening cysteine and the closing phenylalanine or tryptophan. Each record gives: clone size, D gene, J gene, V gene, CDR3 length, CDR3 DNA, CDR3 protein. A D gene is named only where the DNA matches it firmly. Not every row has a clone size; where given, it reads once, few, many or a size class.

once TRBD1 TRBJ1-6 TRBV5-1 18 TGCGCCAGCGCTGGGGGACAGGGACGGGGCACCTATAATTCACCCCTCCACTTT CASAGGQGRGTYNSPLHF
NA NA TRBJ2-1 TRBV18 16 TGTGCCAGCTCACGGTCCGCAGGGGAAGTTTACAATGAGCAGTTCTTC CASSRSAGEVYNEQFF
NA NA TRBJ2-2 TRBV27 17 TGTGCCAGCAGCAATTCCCAGGGATCGGGTTGTACCGGGGAGCTGTTTTTT CASSNSQGSGCTGELFF
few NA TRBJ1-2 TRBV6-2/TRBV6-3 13 TGTGCCAGCAGTTCGATGGACAGTTATGGCTACACCTTC CASSSMDSYGYTF
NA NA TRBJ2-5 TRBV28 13 TGTGCCAGCAGTTTGGGGGCACTAGAGACCCAGTACTTC CASSLGALETQYF
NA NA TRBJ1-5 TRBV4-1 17 TGCGCCAGCAGCCAAGATTTGGCAGGATTGGGGGGTCAGCCCCAGCATTTT CASSQDLAGLGGQPQHF
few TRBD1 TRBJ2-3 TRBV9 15 TGTGCCAGCAGCGTAGGGGACAGGGTAACAGATACGCAGTATTTT CASSVGDRVTDTQYF
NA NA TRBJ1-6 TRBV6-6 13 TGTGCCAGCAGCCCCTCCTATAATTCACCCCTCCACTTT CASSPSYNSPLHF
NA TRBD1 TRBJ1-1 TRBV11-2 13 TGTGCCAGCAGCCAAGACAGGGGTCTTAAAGCTTTCTTT CASSQDRGLKAFF
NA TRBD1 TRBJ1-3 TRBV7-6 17 TGTGCCAGCAGCTTCCCGGGTACAGGGGATACTGGAAACACCATATATTTT CASSFPGTGDTGNTIYF
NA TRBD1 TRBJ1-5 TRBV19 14 TGTGCCAGTAGTTCTGGACAGGTAAATCAGCCCCAGCATTTT CASSSGQVNQPQHF
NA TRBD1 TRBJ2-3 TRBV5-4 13 TGTGCCAGCAGCCCCGGGACAGCTTATACGCAGTATTTT CASSPGTAYTQYF
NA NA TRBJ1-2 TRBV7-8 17 TGTGCCAGCAGCCCTATTTTGCGAAGGGTCGAAAACTATGGCTACACCTTC CASSPILRRVENYGYTF
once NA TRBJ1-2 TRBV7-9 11 TGTGCCAGCAGCGTCAACTATGGCTACACCTTC CASSVNYGYTF
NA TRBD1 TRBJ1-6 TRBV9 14 TGTGCCAGCAGCGTCGACCGACAGGGATCACCCCTCCACTTT CASSVDRQGSPLHF
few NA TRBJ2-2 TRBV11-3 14 TGTGCCAGCAGCTTAAGGGGAAACACCGGGGAGCTGTTTTTT CASSLRGNTGELFF
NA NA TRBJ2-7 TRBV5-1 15 TGCGCCAGCAGCTTGTATCAGGGGGGGGGCCACGAGCAGTACTTC CASSLYQGGGHEQYF
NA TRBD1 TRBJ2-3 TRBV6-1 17 TGTGCCAGCAGTGACAACGCGAGGACAGGGATGACAGATACGCAGTATTTT CASSDNARTGMTDTQYF
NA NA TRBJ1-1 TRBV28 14 TGTGCCAGCAGTTTAATAGGTAGGGACACTGAAGCTTTCTTT CASSLIGRDTEAFF
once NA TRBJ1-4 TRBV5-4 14 TGTGCCAGCACCTCAGGGTTAACTAATGAAAAACTGTTTTTT CASTSGLTNEKLFF